Below, 3 T cell receptor beta chains from the same sample are listed, as sequenced in a study of T-cell memory formation after mild COVID-19. TCRdb re-called the 5' RACE reads through MiXCR, storing one row per CDR3 protein. The profile shows tens of thousands of distinct CDR3 sequences, about 12% of them singletons. The specimen was PBMCs or a T cell subset sorted from them (not recorded which). The receptors shown here come from an adult woman who had mild COVID-19 (a few samples of this study predate the infection). Cell type and time point are not known.

The chain couples TRBV12-3 or TRBV12-4 to TRBJ2-3; 7 positions agree with TRBD2. This CDR3 is 15 amino acids long. V dropped 1 base and J dropped 2; count of bases not matched to a gene: 3. Written as DNA, the CDR3 is TGTGCCAGCAGTTTAGAGGGAGGGTTCACAGATACGCAGTATTTT. Translated, it gives CASSLEGGFTDTQYF.

At least ten counts were recorded for this clonotype. This sequence joins TRBV7-9 and TRBJ1-1, with 11 bases matching TRBD1. Trimming removed 5 bases from V and 2 bases from J; junction bases left unmatched: 10. CDR3 length: 17 amino acids. CDR1 and CDR2 from the germline V gene are SEHNR and FQNEAQ (reference sequence). CDR3 residues: CASSPPFGQGANTEAFF. The CDR3 coding sequence is TGTGCCAGCAGCCCACCCTTTGGACAGGGGGCCAACACTGAAGCTTTCTTT.

The chain is built from TRBV10-3 and TRBJ2-7; D may be TRBD2 (6 bases). CDR1 is ENHRY and CDR2 is SYGVKD in the germline V gene. The ends were cut back, 6 bases at V and 6 bases at J, with 12 bases in the middle. The CDR3 is made up of 12 amino acids. DNA for the CDR3: TGTGCCATCAGCCCGGACGGGGGCGAGCAGTACTTC. Its translation is CAISPDGGEQYF.